This T cell receptor beta chain derives from a study of T cell responses to AZD1222 COVID-19 vaccine (dated by TCRdb to the early 2020s). With respect to the entire study: AZD1222 recipients whose second dose came at about 4 weeks and those whose second dose came at about 12 weeks were combined into one group, since spike-specific TCR depth and breadth did not differ between the two schedules. TCR sequencing was performed for fewer than 250 trial participants, of whom about 200 were given two doses of AZD1222 and 26 were given two doses of MenACWY control vaccine. Enrollment into the trials was organized by age into subgroups of 18-55, 56-69 and 70-plus years, and those subgroups contained roughly 150, 30 and 60 TCR-sequenced participants, respectively.

Findings and caveats that apply to the study as a whole: No day 14 peak-response samples were available, so repertoires were characterized only after the peak T cell response. Spike-specific TCR breadth and depth rose significantly after two AZD1222 doses compared with day 0 and with MenACWY recipients. Participants were mostly white British and included more females than males, and it was suggested by the authors that clonal diversity may have been underestimated. Epitopes outside the regions mutated in the B.1.351 and B.1.1.7 variants were reportedly recognized by nearly half of the unique spike-specific TCRs. Conclusions about previously exposed vaccinees are limited because only six or seven AZD1222 recipients were SARS-CoV-2 seropositive at baseline. In the small 56-69-year group, the increase in depth fell short of significance, most likely because of low power. CD4 TCRs associated with the vaccine covered the entire spike protein, and the dominant responses were in regions 160-218 and 743-854.

For this clone: No cognate antigen has been identified for it. No much larger clonotype is one base removed from it; base qualities were not supplied.

CDR1 is given as MGHDK and CDR2 as SYGVNS, both from the germline V gene. Germline trimming: 6 bases from V, 6 bases from J; junction bases outside gene matches: 14. The CDR3 spans 16 residues, from the cysteine through the phenylalanine. Only the CDR3 DNA stays, 48 bases, in frame from base 1. The CDR3 regions of human TCRbeta chains were subjected to immunosequencing. From the authors' description of their analysis: Repertoire TCRs were matched against a reference library of SARS-CoV-2-specific TCRs generated with the MIRA antigen-specificity platform. Breadth meant the fraction of unique TCRs that were SARS-CoV-2-associated, whereas depth meant the fraction of total T cells that were SARS-CoV-2-associated. Using the MIRA data, each spike-specific TCR was assigned both to the spike region to which the TCR was reactive and to a CD4 or CD8 class. Log10-transformed breadth and depth values were compared by one-way ANOVA with Sidak's multiple comparisons tests. Held by TCRdb, this immuneACCESS table contains in-frame sequences only and omits some clones. Under half of the omission traces to an unresolved V gene where checked; the cause of the rest is unknown. Clone size and V and J calls were adopted from that table, with D and trimming inferred from the DNA. Within this sample are around 140,000 clones, with roughly 90% of them counted one time only. Approximately 3.1% of the sample lies in the top ten.

The time point label of this sample denotes: baseline before first vaccination. Vaccinee samples were obtained from the UK trials COV001 and COV002, which included a single-blind randomized controlled phase 2/3 trial of AZD1222 (ChAdOx1 nCoV-19) in healthy adults. For TCRbeta chain sequencing, PBMC samples were collected from trial participants at day 0 and at day 28 after the second dose. This receptor was identified in an adult in good health. Material: peripheral blood, obtained on day 0 of AZD1222 vaccination. This chain is built from TRBV25-1 and TRBJ1-2, and 9 junction bases match TRBD1. The sequence in DNA is TGTGCCAGCAGCTCGGGGACAGGGAAAGGCTATAATGGCTACACCTTC. It translates to CASSSGTGKGYNGYTF.